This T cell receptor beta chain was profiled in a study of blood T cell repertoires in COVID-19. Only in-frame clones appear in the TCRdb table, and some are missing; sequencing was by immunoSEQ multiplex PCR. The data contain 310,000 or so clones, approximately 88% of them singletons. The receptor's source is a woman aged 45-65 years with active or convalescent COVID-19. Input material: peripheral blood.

The CDR3 sequence is CASSLRTGITEAFF. CDR3 coding DNA: TGTGCCAGTAGTTTGCGGACAGGGATCACTGAAGCTTTCTTT. The chain recombines TRBV19 with TRBJ1-1; TRBD1 matches 8 bases. With 5 bases clipped from V and 4 bases from J, the junction kept 6 bases outside the gene matches. Per germline, CDR1 LNHDA and CDR2 SQIVND (reference sequence). CDR3 length equals 14 residues.